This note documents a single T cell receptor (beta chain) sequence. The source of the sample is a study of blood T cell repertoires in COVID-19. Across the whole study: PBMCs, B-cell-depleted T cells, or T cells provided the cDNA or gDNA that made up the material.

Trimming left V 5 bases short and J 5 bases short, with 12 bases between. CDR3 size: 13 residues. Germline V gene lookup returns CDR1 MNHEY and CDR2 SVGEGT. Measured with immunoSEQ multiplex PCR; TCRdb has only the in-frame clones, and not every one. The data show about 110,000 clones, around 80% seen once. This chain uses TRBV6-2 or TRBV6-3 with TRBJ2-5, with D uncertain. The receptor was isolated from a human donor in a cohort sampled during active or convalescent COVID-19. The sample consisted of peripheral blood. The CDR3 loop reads CASSTPFWETQYF. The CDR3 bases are TGTGCCAGCAGTACACCCTTCTGGGAGACCCAGTACTTC.